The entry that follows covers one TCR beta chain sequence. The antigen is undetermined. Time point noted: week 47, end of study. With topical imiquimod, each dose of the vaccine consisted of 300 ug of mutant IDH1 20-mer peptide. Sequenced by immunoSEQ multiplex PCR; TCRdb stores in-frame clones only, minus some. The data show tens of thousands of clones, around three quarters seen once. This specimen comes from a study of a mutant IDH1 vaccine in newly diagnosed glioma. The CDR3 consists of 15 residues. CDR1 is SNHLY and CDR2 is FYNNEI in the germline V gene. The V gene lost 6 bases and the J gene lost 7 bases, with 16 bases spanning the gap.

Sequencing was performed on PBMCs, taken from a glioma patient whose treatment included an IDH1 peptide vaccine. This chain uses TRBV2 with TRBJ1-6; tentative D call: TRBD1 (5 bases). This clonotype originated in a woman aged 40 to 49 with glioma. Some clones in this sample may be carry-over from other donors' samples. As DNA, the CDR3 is TGTGCCAGCAGGGCGGCGGGGGTGAGCAATTCACCCCTCCACTTT. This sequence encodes CASRAAGVSNSPLHF.